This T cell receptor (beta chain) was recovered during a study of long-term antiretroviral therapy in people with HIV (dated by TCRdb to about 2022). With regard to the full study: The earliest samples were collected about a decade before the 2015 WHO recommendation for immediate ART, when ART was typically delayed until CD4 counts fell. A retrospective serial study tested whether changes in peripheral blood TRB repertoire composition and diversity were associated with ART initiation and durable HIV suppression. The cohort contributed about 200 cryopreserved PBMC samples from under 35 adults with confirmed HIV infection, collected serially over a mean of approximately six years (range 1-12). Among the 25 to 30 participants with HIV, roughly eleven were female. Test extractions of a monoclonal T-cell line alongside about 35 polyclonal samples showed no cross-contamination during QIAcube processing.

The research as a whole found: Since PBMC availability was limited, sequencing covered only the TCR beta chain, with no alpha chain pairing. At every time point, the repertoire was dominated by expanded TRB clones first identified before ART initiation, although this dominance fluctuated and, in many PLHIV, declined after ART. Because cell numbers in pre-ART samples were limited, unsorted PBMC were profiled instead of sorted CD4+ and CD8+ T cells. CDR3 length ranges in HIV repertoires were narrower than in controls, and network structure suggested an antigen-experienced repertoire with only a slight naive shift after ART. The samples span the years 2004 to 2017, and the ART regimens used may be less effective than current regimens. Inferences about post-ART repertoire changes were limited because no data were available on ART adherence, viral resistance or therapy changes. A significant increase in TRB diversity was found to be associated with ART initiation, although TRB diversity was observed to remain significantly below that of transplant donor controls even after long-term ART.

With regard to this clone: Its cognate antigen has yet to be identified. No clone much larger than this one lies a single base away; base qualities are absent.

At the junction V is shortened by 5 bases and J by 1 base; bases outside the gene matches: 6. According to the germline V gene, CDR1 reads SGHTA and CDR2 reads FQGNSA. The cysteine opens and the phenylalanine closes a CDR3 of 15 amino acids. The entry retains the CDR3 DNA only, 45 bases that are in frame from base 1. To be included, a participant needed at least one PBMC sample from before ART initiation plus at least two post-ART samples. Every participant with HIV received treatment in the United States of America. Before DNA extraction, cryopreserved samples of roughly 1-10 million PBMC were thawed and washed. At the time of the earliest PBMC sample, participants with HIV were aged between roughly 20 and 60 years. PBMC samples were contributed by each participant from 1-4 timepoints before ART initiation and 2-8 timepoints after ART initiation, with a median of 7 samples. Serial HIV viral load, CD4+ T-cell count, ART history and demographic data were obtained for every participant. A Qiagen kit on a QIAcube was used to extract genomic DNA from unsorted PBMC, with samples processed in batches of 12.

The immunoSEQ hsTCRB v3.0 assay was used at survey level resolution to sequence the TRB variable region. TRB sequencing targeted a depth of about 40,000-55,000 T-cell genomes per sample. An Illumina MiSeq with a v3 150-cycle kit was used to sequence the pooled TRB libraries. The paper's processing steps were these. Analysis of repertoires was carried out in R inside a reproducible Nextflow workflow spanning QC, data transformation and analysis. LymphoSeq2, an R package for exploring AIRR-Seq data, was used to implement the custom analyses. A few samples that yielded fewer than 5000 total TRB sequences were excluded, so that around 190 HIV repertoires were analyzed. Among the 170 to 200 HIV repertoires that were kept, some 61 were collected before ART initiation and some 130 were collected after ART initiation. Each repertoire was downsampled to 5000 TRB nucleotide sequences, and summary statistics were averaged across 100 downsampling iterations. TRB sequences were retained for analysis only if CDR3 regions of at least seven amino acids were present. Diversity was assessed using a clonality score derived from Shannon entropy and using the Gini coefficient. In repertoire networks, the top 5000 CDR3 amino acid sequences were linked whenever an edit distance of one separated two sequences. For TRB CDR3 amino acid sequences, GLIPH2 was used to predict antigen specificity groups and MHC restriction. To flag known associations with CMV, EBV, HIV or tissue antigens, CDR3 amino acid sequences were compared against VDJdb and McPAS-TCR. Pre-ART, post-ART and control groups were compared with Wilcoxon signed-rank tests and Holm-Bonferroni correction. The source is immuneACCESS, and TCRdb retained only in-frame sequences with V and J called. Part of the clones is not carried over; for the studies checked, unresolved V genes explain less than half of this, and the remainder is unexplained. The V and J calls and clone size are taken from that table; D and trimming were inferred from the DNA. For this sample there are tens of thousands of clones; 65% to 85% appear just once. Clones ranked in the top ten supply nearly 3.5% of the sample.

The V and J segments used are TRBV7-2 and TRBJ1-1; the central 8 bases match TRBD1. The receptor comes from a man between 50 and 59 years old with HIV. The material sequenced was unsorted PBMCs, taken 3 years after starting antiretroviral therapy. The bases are TGTGCCAGCAGCCCGCGACAGGGGAGGAACACTGAAGCTTTCTTT. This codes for CASSPRQGRNTEAFF. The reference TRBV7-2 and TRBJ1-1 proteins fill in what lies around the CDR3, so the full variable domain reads GAGVSQSPSNKVTEKGKDVELRCDPISGHTALYWYRQSLGQGLEFLIYFQGNSAPDKSGLPSDRFSAERTGGSVSTLTIQRTQQEDSAVYLCASSPRQGRNTEAFFGQGTRLTVV.